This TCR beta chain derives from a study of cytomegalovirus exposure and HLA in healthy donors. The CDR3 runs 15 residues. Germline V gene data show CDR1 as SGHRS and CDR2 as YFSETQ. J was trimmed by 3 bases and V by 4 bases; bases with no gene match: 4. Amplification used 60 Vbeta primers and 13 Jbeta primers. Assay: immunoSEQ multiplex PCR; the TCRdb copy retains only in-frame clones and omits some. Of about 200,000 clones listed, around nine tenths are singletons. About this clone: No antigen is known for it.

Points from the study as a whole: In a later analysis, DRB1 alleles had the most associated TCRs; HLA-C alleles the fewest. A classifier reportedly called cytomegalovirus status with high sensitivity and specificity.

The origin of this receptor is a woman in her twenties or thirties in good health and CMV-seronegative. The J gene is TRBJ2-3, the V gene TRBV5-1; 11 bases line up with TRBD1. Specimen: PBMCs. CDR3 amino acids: CASSRGQGGTDTQYF. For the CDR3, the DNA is TGCGCCAGCAGCCGGGGACAGGGGGGGACAGATACGCAGTATTTT.